Listed here is a single T cell receptor (beta chain). Its antigen is not identified. Between the trimmed V and J ends, which lost 1 base and 6 bases, there was a span of 12 bases. The germline V gene has CDR1 SGHTA and CDR2 FQGNSA. The CDR3 runs to 14 residues. With 60 Vbeta and 13 Jbeta primers, the PCR was carried out. The protocol was immunoSEQ multiplex PCR, while the TCRdb copy is restricted to in-frame clones and leaves out a portion. The sample contains tens of thousands of clones, 75% of which appear only once. This record comes from a study of cytomegalovirus exposure and HLA in healthy donors. Study-wide context: Previous work identified some 120 million unique TCR beta sequences from some 170 million T cells. Study-level findings and limits: It was 164 TCR beta chains that were listed as cytomegalovirus-associated. At a 0.05 false discovery rate, a later analysis found 18,000 or so TCR beta sequences to be associated with HLA alleles.

This clonotype was obtained from a man aged 65-85 years in good health and CMV-seronegative. This chain links TRBV7-2 with TRBJ2-5; D may be TRBD1 (5 bases). The sequenced sample was PBMCs. The CDR3 reads CASSLGFREKTQYF. The DNA for the CDR3 is TGTGCCAGCAGCTTAGGTTTCAGGGAAAAGACCCAGTACTTC.